This T cell receptor beta chain was captured in a study of CD8 T cells in Susac syndrome. Reverse transcription of about 0.5 to 1 ug RNA was carried out with random hexamers. immunoSEQ multiplex PCR amplified TCR beta CDR3 across 54 Vbeta, 13 Jbeta. TCRdb re-derived calls from the immunoSEQ multiplex PCR reads in MiXCR, one entry per CDR3 protein. This sample has about 200,000 distinct CDR3 sequences, with 95% found just once. CDR1 is SGHAT and CDR2 is FQNNGV in the germline V gene. Between the trimmed V and J ends, which lost 5 bases and 0 bases, there was a span of 13 bases. CDR3 length: 15 residues.

Source material: CD4+ T cells from PBMCs. The receptor comes from a human donor in good health. The chain is built from TRBV11-2 and TRBJ1-2, with TRBD1 as a possible D gene (5 bases). The CDR3 is CASSPGTRANYGYTF. CDR3 coding DNA: TGTGCCAGCAGCCCCGGGACCCGAGCTAACTATGGCTACACCTTC.